The entry below describes one TCR beta chain. Its target is not known. This entry comes from a study of blood T cells in healthy people across ages. Study context: About one barcoded beta molecule per two T cells came from capture by template switching.

Study-level points and caveats: As age increased, TCR beta diversity per million T cells fell in a roughly linear fashion.

The germline V gene has CDR1 LGHDT and CDR2 YNNKEL (reference sequence). V dropped 2 bases and J dropped 0; count of bases not matched to a gene: 6. This CDR3 is built from 18 residues. The use of a sample-barcoded 5' primer and a J-beta primer mix characterized a second PCR of roughly 7 to 11 cycles. Every cDNA molecule carried a tag from a template-switch adaptor bearing 12 random nucleotides. No fewer than 2.5 million CDR3-containing paired-end reads came from each sample. TCRdb re-analysed the 5' RACE reads in MiXCR, keeping a single row per CDR3 protein. This table holds about 970,000 distinct CDR3 sequences, roughly 47% found once.

This TCR derives from a woman in her sixties or seventies in good health. The chain is built from TRBV3-1 and TRBJ2-6, with TRBD1 matching over 8 bases. Sample: blood. CDR3 nucleotides: TGTGCCAGCAGCCAAATAACAGGGGGTTTCTCTGGGGCCAACGTCCTGACTTTC. Its protein is CASSQITGGFSGANVLTF.